The T cell receptor beta chain described here comes from a study of blood T cell repertoires in COVID-19 (dated by TCRdb to the early 2020s). Regarding the research as a whole: Samples from collaborators originated in the United States, Italy and Spain and spanned both the acute and convalescent phases of COVID-19. The prospective study material was composed of cDNA or gDNA derived from T cells, B-cell-depleted T cells, or PBMCs. Deeply sampled blood TCRbeta repertoires from subjects exposed to, actively infected with, or recovered from COVID-19 were included in the dataset. The repertoires were released in a freely available public database intended as a resource for research on the immune response to SARS-CoV-2. Samples were obtained from the ongoing ImmuneRACE study (first 160 participants) and from some 1,300 subjects provided by 6 global collaborators. Sample metadata almost always included a de-identified subject ID, COVID-19 status, age in years and sex. Where available, HLA class I and class II types were taken from metadata supplied by the sample provider and were not determined by assay-based typing.

Collaborating institutions collected whole blood in K2EDTA tubes following their own protocols. For TCRbeta analysis, collaborator samples were shipped as frozen whole blood, as isolated PBMCs, or as DNA extracted from either sample type. Including the terminal cysteine and phenylalanine, the CDR3 comprises 17 residues. CDR3 DNA only is kept here, 51 bases in frame from base 1. Trimming removed 2 bases from V and 5 bases from J; the gene matches leave 7 bases unexplained. Based on the germline V gene, the CDR1 and CDR2 sequences are SGHTA and FQGNSA. The immunoSEQ Assay, a bias-controlled multiplex PCR, was used to amplify TCRbeta CDR3 regions from genomic DNA. The authors' analysis ran thus. Within the assay, amplification of reference gene primers was used to estimate how many nucleated cells each sample contained. To quantify the absolute abundance of each unique TCRbeta CDR3 rearrangement, sequence reads were collapsed and filtered. For each sample, productive Simpson clonality was calculated by taking the square root of Simpson's diversity index across productive rearrangements. TCRdb took over this immuneACCESS table, retaining in-frame rearrangements with V and J assigned. Such tables are incomplete; in checked studies, under half of the missing clones stem from an unresolved V gene, and the remainder is unexplained. V and J calls and clone size follow that table, whereas D and trimming were derived from the DNA. This sample lists more than 200,000 clones; around 80% were detected once. 4% to 5% of the sample lies in the top ten.

A remark on this clone: Its recognized antigen is unknown. No much larger clone is present one base from it, and per-base qualities are unavailable.

Overall study outcomes, separate from this receptor: How much clinical and demographic metadata was included differed by source and by participant, and the metadata was provided uncurated.

This chain joins TRBV7-2 to TRBJ2-4; 12 central nucleotides agree with TRBD2. The specimen was peripheral blood. This sequence originates from a man aged 60 to 69 with acute or convalescent COVID-19. The base sequence is TGTGCCAGCAGCTTAAGACTAGCGGGGGACCCAGAAAACATTCAGTACTTC. This translates into CASSLRLAGDPENIQYF.